This T cell receptor (beta chain) was identified during a study of blood T cell repertoires in COVID-19 (dated by TCRdb to about 2020). The study in broad terms: Collaborator samples came from the United States, Italy and Spain and covered acute and convalescent phases of COVID-19. The prospective study material was composed of cDNA or gDNA derived from T cells, B-cell-depleted T cells, or PBMCs. The repertoires were released in a freely available public database intended as a resource for research on the immune response to SARS-CoV-2. Where available, HLA class I and class II types were taken from metadata supplied by the sample provider and were not determined by assay-based typing. Samples were obtained from the ongoing ImmuneRACE study (first 160 participants) and from about 1,300 subjects provided by 6 global collaborators. Sample metadata almost always included a de-identified subject ID, COVID-19 status, age in years and sex. Deeply sampled blood TCRbeta repertoires from subjects exposed to, actively infected with, or recovered from COVID-19 were included in the dataset. What the research found in general, with its limitations: Clinical and demographic metadata were provided uncurated, with the amount varying by source and participant.

Collaborating institutions collected whole blood in K2EDTA tubes following their own protocols. For TCRbeta analysis, collaborators shipped samples in one of three forms: frozen whole blood, isolated PBMCs, or DNA extracted from either of those sample types. This clone is a singleton in its sample. The specificity of this receptor is unknown. Within one base of it there is no much larger clone, and no base qualities were kept. The immunoSEQ Assay, a bias-controlled multiplex PCR, was used to amplify TCRbeta CDR3 regions from genomic DNA. The original methods were these. The number of nucleated cells in each sample was estimated by amplification of reference gene primers within the assay. To quantify the absolute abundance of each unique TCRbeta CDR3 rearrangement, sequence reads were collapsed and filtered. For each sample, productive Simpson clonality was calculated as the square root of Simpson's diversity index over productive rearrangements. Here the immuneACCESS table is served through TCRdb, limited to in-frame sequences with V and J called. Missing clones are a known gap in these copies; in checked studies unresolved V genes cover under half, and the rest lacks a known reason. That table is the source of V, J and clone size, and D and trimming were worked out from the DNA. The sample contains about 30,000 clones, about 80% of them found a single time. The ten biggest clones cover over 30% of the sample.

This TCR came from a man at least 80 years old with acute or convalescent COVID-19. The source material was peripheral blood.

The base sequence is TGTGCCAGCTTCCCGACTAGCGGGAACTCCTACGAGCAGTACTTC. This encodes CASFPTSGNSYEQYF. The rearranged segments are TRBV28 and TRBJ2-7, with 11 bases in between that match TRBD2. The CDR3 contains 15 residues, cysteine and phenylalanine counted. Only the CDR3 region is kept as DNA, spanning 45 bases read in frame from base 1. Clipping removes 8 bases from V and 0 bases from J, with 6 as the unmatched junction base count. Via the germline V gene, CDR1 is MDHEN and CDR2 SYDVKM.